The TCR beta chain under discussion was sequenced for a study of PD-1 blockade in classical Hodgkin lymphoma. Study-wide results and limits: Complete responders had baseline diversity similar to newly diagnosed patients.

The method was immunoSEQ multiplex PCR; TCRdb's version includes in-frame clones alone and lacks a portion of them. The table records about 86,000 clones, 89% of them present only once. Each of the patients experienced relapse following autologous stem cell transplantation, and their brentuximab vedotin exposure differed. In the case of this clone: Its antigen is not identified.

This material consisted of peripheral blood mononuclear cells (PBMCs), taken before the second cycle of nivolumab. The TCR comes from a human donor with classical Hodgkin lymphoma.

For the CDR3, the DNA is TGTGCCAGTAGGAAAGAGGCGTCGTGGGGCACAGATACGCAGTATTTT. Its protein product is CASRKEASWGTDTQYF. The rearrangement uses TRBV19 and TRBJ2-3; D call uncertain. The V gene's germline CDR1 is LNHDA and CDR2 SQIVND (reference sequence). Between the trimmed V and J ends, which lost 6 bases and 1 base, there was a span of 17 bases. There are 16 residues in the CDR3.